Shown below are 3 T cell receptor beta chains from a single sample sequenced in a study of Graves' ophthalmopathy and Graves' hyperthyroidism. From RNA, the CDR3 regions of TCR beta chains were amplified and sequenced. Investigators did first-round RT-PCR with HTBI primers, then second-round multiplex PCR. MiXCR was run by TCRdb on the multiplex PCR reads, yielding one entry per CDR3 protein. Here the sample spans 300,000 to 400,000 distinct CDR3 sequences, 15% to 20% being singletons. The sequenced material came from peripheral blood. Receptors were obtained from an adult man with Graves' ophthalmopathy.

This clonotype has at least ten counts. The chain has TRBV6-5 and TRBJ2-5, with TRBD1 identical over 8 bases. V was clipped by 2 bases and J by 5 bases; unmatched bases: 10. The CDR3 is made up of 16 amino acids. CDR1 is MNHEY and CDR2 is SVGAGI in the germline V gene. The CDR3 DNA follows: TGTGCCAGCAGTTACGGTGGCCAGGGGGCTGGGGAGACCCAGTACTTC. This translates into CASSYGGQGAGETQYF.

The CDR3 DNA reads TGTGCCAGCAGCCACGGGTTTTACGAGCAGTACTTC. Translating it yields CASSHGFYEQYF. The chain employs TRBV7-2 and TRBJ2-7; D remains unclear. The V gene lost 5 bases and the J gene lost 4 bases, with 9 bases spanning the gap. Looked up from germline, CDR1 is SGHTA and CDR2 is FQGNSA. This CDR3 is built from 12 residues. Supplemented by reference TRBV7-2 and TRBJ2-7, the full variable domain reads GAGVSQSPSNKVTEKGKDVELRCDPISGHTALYWYRQSLGQGLEFLIYFQGNSAPDKSGLPSDRFSAERTGGSVSTLTIQRTQQEDSAVYLCASSHGFYEQYFGPGTRLTVT.

In this sample, this clonotype turned up many times. The chain has TRBV2 and TRBJ2-5; tentative D call: TRBD1 (5 bases). Germline assignment: CDR1 SNHLY and CDR2 FYNNEI. Trimming stripped 1 base from V and 4 bases from J, with 16 bases between. This CDR3 is 16 amino acids long. The CDR3 DNA reads as TGTGCCAGCAGTGAAGGCCACCAGGGATATCGAGAGACCCAGTACTTC. Its translation: CASSEGHQGYRETQYF.